Listed here is a single TCR beta chain. The data derive from a study of cytomegalovirus exposure and HLA in healthy donors. At the level of the study: Ancestry clustering placed roughly 86% of around 400 genotyped donors in the Caucasian-associated cluster.

It was with 60 Vbeta and 13 Jbeta primers that the PCR ran. Sequenced by immunoSEQ multiplex PCR; TCRdb stores in-frame clones only, minus some. The sample holds some 150,000 clones, about 80% seen once. CDR1 and CDR2 from the germline V gene are SNHLY and FYNNEI. V was trimmed by 7 bases and J by 0 bases, leaving 12 bases between them. The CDR3 consists of 14 residues. The clonotype comes from a man aged 40-55 years in good health and CMV-seronegative. This chain links TRBV2 with TRBJ1-2, with D perhaps TRBD1 (5 bases). The source material was PBMCs. The CDR3 DNA is TGTGCCAGCAAGGGAGGGGCCACTAACTATGGCTACACCTTC. This encodes CASKGGATNYGYTF.